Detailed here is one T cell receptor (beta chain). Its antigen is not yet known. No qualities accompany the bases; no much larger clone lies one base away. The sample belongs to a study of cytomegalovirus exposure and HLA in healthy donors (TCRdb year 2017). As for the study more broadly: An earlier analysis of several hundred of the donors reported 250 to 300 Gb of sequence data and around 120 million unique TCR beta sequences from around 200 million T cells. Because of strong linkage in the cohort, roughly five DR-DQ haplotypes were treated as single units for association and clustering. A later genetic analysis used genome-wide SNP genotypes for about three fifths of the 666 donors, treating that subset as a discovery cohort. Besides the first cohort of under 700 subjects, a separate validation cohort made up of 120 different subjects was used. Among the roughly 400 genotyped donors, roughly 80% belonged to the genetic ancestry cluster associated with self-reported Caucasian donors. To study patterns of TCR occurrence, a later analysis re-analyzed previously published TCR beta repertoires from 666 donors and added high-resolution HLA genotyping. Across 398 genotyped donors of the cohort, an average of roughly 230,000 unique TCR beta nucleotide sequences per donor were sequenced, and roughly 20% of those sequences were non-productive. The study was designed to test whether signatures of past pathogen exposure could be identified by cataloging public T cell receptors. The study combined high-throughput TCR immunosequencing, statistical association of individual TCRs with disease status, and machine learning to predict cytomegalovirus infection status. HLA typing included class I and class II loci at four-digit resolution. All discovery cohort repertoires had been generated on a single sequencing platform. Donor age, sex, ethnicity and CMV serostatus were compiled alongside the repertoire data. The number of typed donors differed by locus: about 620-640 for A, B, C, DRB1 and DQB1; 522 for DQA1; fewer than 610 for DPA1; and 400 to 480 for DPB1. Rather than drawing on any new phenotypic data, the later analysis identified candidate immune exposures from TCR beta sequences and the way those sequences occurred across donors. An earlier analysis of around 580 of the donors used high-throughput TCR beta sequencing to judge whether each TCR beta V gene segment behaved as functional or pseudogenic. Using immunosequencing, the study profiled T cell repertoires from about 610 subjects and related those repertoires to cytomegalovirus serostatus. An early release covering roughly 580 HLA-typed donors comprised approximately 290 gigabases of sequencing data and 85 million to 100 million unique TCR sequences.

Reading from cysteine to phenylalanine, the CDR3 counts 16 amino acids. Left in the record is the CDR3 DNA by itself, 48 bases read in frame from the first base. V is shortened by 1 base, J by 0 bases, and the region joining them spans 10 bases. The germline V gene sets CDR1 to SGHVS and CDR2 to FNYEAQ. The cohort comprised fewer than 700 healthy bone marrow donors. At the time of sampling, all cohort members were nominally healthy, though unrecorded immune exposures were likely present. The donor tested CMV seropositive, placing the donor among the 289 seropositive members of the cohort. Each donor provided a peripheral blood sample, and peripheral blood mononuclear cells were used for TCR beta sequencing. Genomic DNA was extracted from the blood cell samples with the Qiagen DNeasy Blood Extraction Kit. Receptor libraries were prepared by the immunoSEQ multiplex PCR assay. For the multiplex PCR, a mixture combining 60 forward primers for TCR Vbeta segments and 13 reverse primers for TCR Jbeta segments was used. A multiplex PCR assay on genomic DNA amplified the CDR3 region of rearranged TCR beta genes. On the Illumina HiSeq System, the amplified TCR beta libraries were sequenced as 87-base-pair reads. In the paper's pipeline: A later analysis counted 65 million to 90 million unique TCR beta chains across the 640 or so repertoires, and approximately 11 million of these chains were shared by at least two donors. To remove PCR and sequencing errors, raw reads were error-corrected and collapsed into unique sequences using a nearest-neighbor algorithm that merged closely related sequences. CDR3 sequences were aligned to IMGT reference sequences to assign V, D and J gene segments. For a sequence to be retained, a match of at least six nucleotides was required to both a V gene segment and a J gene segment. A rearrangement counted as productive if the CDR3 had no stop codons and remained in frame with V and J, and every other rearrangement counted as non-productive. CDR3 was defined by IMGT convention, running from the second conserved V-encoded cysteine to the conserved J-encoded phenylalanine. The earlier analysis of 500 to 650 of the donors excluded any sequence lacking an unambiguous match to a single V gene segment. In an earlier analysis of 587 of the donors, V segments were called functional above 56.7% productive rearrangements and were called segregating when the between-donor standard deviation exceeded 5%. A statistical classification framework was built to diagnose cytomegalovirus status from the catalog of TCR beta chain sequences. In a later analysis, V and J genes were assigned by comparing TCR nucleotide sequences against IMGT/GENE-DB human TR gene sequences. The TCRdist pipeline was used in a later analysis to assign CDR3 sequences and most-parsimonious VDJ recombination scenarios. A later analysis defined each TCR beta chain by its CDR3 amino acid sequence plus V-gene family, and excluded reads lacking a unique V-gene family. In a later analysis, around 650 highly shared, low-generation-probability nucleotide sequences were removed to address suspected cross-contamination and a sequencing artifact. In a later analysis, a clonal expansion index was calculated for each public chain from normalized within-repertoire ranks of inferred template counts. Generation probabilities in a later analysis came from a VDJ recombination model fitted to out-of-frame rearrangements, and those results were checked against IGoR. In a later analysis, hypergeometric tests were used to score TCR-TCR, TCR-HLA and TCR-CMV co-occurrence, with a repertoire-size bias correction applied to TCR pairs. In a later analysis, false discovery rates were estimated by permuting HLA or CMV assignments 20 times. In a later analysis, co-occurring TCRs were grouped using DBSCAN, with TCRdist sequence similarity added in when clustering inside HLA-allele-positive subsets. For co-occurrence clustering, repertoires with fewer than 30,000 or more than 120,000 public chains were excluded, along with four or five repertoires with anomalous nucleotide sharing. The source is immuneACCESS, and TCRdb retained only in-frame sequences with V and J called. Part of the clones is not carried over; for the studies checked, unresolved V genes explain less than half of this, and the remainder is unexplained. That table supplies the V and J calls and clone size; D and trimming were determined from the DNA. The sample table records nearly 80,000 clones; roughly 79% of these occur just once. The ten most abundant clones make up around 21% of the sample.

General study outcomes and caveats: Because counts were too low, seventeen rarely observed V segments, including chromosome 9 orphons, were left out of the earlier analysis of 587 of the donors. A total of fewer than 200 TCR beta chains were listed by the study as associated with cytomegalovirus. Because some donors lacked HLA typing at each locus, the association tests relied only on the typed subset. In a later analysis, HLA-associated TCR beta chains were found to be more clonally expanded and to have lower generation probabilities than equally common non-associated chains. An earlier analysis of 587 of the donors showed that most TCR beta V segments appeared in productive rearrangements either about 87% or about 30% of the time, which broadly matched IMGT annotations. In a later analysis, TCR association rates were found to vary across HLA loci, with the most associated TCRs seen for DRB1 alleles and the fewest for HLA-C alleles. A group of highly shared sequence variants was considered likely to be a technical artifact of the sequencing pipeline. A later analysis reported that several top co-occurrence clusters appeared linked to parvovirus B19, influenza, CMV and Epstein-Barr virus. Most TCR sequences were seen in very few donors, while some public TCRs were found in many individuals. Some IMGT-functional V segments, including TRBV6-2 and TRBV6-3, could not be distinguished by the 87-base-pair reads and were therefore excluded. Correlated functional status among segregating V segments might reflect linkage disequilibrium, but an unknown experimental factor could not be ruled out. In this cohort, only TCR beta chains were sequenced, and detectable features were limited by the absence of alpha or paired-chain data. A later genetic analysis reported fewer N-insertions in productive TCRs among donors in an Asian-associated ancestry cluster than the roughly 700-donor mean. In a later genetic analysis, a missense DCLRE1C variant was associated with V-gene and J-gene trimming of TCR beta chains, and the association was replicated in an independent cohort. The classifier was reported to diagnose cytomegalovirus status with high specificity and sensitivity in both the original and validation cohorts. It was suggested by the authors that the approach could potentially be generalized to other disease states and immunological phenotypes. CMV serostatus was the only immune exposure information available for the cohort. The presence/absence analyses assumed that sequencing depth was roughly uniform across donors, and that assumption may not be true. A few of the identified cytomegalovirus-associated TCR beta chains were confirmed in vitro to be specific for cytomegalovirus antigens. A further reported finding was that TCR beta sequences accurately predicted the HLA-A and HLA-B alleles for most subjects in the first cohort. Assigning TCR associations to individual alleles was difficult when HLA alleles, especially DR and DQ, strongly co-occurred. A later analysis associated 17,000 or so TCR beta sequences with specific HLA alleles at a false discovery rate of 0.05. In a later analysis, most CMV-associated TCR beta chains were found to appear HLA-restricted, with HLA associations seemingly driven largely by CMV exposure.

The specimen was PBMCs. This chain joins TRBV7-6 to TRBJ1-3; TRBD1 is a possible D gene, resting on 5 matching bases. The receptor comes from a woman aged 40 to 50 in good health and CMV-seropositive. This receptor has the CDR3 CASSLVQGSSGNTIYF. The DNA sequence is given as TGTGCCAGCAGCTTAGTCCAGGGTAGCTCTGGAAACACCATATATTTT. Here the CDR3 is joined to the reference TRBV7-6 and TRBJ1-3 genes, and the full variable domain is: GAGVSQSPRYKVTKRGQDVALRCDPISGHVSLYWYRQALGQGPEFLTYFNYEAQQDKSGLPNDRFSAERPEGSISTLTIQRTEQRDSAMYRCASSLVQGSSGNTIYFGEGSWLTVV.